The 16 T cell receptor beta chains below come from one sample, sequenced in a study of blood T cell repertoires in COVID-19. Repertoires were generated with immunoSEQ multiplex PCR, while TCRdb's copy carries only in-frame clones and drops some. The sample holds almost 50,000 clones, about 92% seen once. Sample: peripheral blood. The receptor set was obtained from a human donor in a cohort sampled during active COVID-19.

The V gene is TRBV18, the J gene TRBJ1-5; 7 bases agree with TRBD1. CDR1 is KGHSH, CDR2 LQKENI, per germline. The CDR3 spans 15 residues. V trimming: 3 bases; J trimming: 3 bases; junction bases outside the gene matches: 5. CDR3: CASSPGTAPNQPQHF. CDR3 coding DNA: TGTGCCAGCTCACCCGGGACAGCTCCCAATCAGCCCCAGCATTTT.

The chain uses TRBV6-5 and TRBJ2-7, with 13 bases fitting TRBD2. Trimming at V came to 5 bases and at J to 2 bases, leaving 3 bases not matched to a gene. This CDR3 comprises 15 residues. The germline gives CDR1 MNHEY, CDR2 SVGAGI. The CDR3 DNA sequence: TGTGCCAGCAGTCCACTAGCGGGAGGGCCCTACGAGCAGTACGTC. This sequence encodes CASSPLAGGPYEQYV.

The chain combines TRBV6-5 with TRBJ1-1; no reliable D call. Germline CDR1 and CDR2: MNHEY and SVGAGI. The CDR3 is 13 amino acids. V was shortened by 4 bases and J by 3 bases, with 9 bases between the two germline ends. CDR3: CASSWNGDTEAFF. CDR3 nucleotide sequence: TGTGCCAGCAGTTGGAACGGGGACACTGAAGCTTTCTTT.

The V gene is TRBV6-5, the J gene TRBJ1-6, with D perhaps matching TRBD1 (5 bases). The V gene's germline CDR1 is MNHEY and CDR2 SVGAGI. V gave up 0 bases and J gave up 9 bases, with 9 bases separating them. The CDR3 covers 14 residues. The CDR3 sequence is CASSYSGGGSPLHF. The CDR3 bases are TGTGCCAGCAGTTACTCTGGGGGGGGTTCACCCCTCCACTTT.

V usage is TRBV5-1 and J usage is TRBJ2-2, with 7 nucleotides matching TRBD2. Germline CDR1 reads SGHRS; CDR2 reads YFSETQ. CDR3 size: 16 residues. Trimming at V came to 3 bases and at J to 4 bases, leaving 9 bases not matched to a gene. The CDR3 DNA follows: TGCGCCAGCAGCTCAAGAGGACTAGACCTCACCGGGGAGCTGTTTTTT. Amino acids: CASSSRGLDLTGELFF.

This chain uses TRBV5-6 with TRBJ2-5; tentative D call: TRBD2 (6 bases). There are 16 residues in the CDR3. Germline values: CDR1 SGHDT, CDR2 YYEEEE. V shed 3 bases and J shed 5 bases, with 20 bases lying between them. CDR3 nucleotide sequence: TGTGCCAGCAGCTCCCCCGGGACTTCTATGGGGGAGACCCAGTACTTC. This encodes CASSSPGTSMGETQYF.

V usage is TRBV27 and J usage is TRBJ1-1; TRBD1 matches 7 bases. The germline V gene encodes CDR1 MNHEY and CDR2 SMNVEV (reference sequence). Losses at the gene ends were 8 bases for V and 1 base for J; bases not matched to a gene: 13. There are 16 residues in the CDR3. CDR3 sequence (DNA): TGTGCCAGCCGTCTAACAGGGGAAAGAGGGAACACTGAAGCTTTCTTT. Protein sequence: CASRLTGERGNTEAFF.

The V call is TRBV19, the J call TRBJ2-2; 13 bases map to TRBD2. V was pared by 4 bases and J by 8 bases, with 1 base of the junction left unmatched. Germline CDR1 and CDR2: LNHDA and SQIVND (reference sequence). There are 14 residues in the CDR3. The CDR3 nucleotides are TGTGCCAGTAGTACGACTAGCGGGAGGGGGGAGCTGTTTTTT. Protein product: CASSTTSGRGELFF.

The chain carries TRBV19 and TRBJ1-3, with a weak D call TRBD1 (6 bases). The CDR3 runs 14 residues. The V gene's germline CDR1 is LNHDA and CDR2 SQIVND (reference sequence). The V and J ends lost 4 bases and 4 bases respectively, with 11 bases between them. The CDR3 region is CASSTTGTGNTIYF. The CDR3, as DNA: TGTGCCAGTAGTACAACAGGGACCGGAAACACCATATATTTT.

CDR3 bases: TGTGCCAGCAGTGTAGCGGCAAACTACGAGCAGTACTTC. Protein: CASSVAANYEQYF. This chain connects TRBV2 to TRBJ2-7; possibly TRBD2 for D (6 bases). The V gene lost 4 bases and the J gene lost 3 bases, with 10 bases spanning the gap. Germline V gene lookup returns CDR1 SNHLY and CDR2 FYNNEI. CDR3 length: 13 residues.

The chain couples TRBV5-1 to TRBJ2-7, with D tentatively TRBD1 (6 bases). This CDR3 is 12 amino acids long. From germline, CDR1 is SGHRS and CDR2 YFSETQ. V was pared by 4 bases and J by 2 bases, with 7 bases between. CDR3 in DNA: TGCGCCAGCAGCGAGGGGGCCTACGAGCAGTACTTC. Translation gives CASSEGAYEQYF.

This clone was detected only once. The chain carries TRBV5-6 and TRBJ2-5, with D possibly being TRBD1 (6 bases). The germline V gene has CDR1 SGHDT and CDR2 YYEEEE. V was shortened by 1 base and J by 5 bases, with 18 bases between the two germline ends. The length of the CDR3 is 16 residues. The CDR3 reads CASSLTGLGVWETQYF. The CDR3 region has the DNA TGTGCCAGCAGCTTGACAGGGCTAGGGGTTTGGGAGACCCAGTACTTC. The full variable domain, its missing parts supplied by reference TRBV5-6 and TRBJ2-5, is DAGVTQSPTHLIKTRGQQVTLRCSPKSGHDTVSWYQQALGQGPQFIFQYYEEEERQRGNFPDRFSGHQFPNYSSELNVNALLLGDSALYLCASSLTGLGVWETQYFGPGTRLLVL.

This chain joins TRBV3-1 (or the pseudogene TRBV3-2) and TRBJ1-4; unclear D gene. CDR3 length equals 16 residues. CDR1 LGHDT and CDR2 YNNKEL come from the germline V gene (reference sequence). V lost 4 bases and J 1 base, leaving 13 bases between the germline ends. The CDR3 region is CASSPMRAGTNEKLFF. Written as DNA, the CDR3 is TGTGCCAGCAGCCCGATGAGGGCCGGAACTAATGAAAAACTGTTTTTT.

The chain links TRBV6-2 or TRBV6-3 to TRBJ2-1, with 12 positions matching TRBD2. V shed 5 bases, J shed 0 bases, and the junction held 11 bases outside the gene matches. Looked up from germline, CDR1 is MNHEY and CDR2 is SVGEGT. This CDR3 contains 19 residues. CDR3 DNA sequence: TGTGCCAGCAGTGCGATACCGGGACTAGCGGGTGACTCCTACAATGAGCAGTTCTTC. This sequence encodes CASSAIPGLAGDSYNEQFF.

The chain uses TRBV18 and TRBJ1-1, with TRBD1 as a possible D gene (6 bases). The CDR3 is 15 residues long. Deletions cut 6 bases from V and 5 bases from J, with 19 bases between. Germline CDR1 is KGHSH and CDR2 is LQKENI. The CDR3 reads CASSTVTGLGTEAFF. The CDR3 DNA reads TGTGCCAGCTCTACAGTGACAGGTCTAGGGACTGAAGCTTTCTTT.

This clone was detected only a few times. The chain carries TRBV11-2 and TRBJ2-1; TRBD2 aligns across 12 bases. Trimming took 5 bases from V and 3 from J; bases not matched to a gene: 2. The CDR3 has 15 residues. CDR1 and CDR2 from the germline V gene are SGHAT and FQNNGV. The CDR3 loop is CASSPLAGGYNEQFF. The CDR3 DNA reads as TGTGCCAGCAGCCCACTAGCGGGAGGCTACAATGAGCAGTTCTTC.